This T cell receptor beta chain was identified during a study of response to subunit inactivated influenza vaccine. The germline V gene has CDR1 LNHNV and CDR2 YYDKDF (reference sequence). This CDR3 comprises 13 residues. The V end lost 3 bases, the J end lost 6 bases, and 11 bases lay between the germline ends. TCRdb fed the RT-PCR reads into MiXCR, producing one record per CDR3 protein. The sample holds over 650,000 distinct CDR3 sequences, less than 20% seen once. This rearrangement joins TRBV15 to TRBJ1-1, with D possibly matching TRBD1 (6 bases). The source was PBMCs from blood, collected 4 to 6 days after vaccination. This TCR derives from a man aged 45 to 65 who received an inactivated influenza vaccine. CDR3 bases: TGTGCCACCAGCAGCAGGGGTACGGCTGAAGCTTTCTTT. Translation gives CATSSRGTAEAFF.